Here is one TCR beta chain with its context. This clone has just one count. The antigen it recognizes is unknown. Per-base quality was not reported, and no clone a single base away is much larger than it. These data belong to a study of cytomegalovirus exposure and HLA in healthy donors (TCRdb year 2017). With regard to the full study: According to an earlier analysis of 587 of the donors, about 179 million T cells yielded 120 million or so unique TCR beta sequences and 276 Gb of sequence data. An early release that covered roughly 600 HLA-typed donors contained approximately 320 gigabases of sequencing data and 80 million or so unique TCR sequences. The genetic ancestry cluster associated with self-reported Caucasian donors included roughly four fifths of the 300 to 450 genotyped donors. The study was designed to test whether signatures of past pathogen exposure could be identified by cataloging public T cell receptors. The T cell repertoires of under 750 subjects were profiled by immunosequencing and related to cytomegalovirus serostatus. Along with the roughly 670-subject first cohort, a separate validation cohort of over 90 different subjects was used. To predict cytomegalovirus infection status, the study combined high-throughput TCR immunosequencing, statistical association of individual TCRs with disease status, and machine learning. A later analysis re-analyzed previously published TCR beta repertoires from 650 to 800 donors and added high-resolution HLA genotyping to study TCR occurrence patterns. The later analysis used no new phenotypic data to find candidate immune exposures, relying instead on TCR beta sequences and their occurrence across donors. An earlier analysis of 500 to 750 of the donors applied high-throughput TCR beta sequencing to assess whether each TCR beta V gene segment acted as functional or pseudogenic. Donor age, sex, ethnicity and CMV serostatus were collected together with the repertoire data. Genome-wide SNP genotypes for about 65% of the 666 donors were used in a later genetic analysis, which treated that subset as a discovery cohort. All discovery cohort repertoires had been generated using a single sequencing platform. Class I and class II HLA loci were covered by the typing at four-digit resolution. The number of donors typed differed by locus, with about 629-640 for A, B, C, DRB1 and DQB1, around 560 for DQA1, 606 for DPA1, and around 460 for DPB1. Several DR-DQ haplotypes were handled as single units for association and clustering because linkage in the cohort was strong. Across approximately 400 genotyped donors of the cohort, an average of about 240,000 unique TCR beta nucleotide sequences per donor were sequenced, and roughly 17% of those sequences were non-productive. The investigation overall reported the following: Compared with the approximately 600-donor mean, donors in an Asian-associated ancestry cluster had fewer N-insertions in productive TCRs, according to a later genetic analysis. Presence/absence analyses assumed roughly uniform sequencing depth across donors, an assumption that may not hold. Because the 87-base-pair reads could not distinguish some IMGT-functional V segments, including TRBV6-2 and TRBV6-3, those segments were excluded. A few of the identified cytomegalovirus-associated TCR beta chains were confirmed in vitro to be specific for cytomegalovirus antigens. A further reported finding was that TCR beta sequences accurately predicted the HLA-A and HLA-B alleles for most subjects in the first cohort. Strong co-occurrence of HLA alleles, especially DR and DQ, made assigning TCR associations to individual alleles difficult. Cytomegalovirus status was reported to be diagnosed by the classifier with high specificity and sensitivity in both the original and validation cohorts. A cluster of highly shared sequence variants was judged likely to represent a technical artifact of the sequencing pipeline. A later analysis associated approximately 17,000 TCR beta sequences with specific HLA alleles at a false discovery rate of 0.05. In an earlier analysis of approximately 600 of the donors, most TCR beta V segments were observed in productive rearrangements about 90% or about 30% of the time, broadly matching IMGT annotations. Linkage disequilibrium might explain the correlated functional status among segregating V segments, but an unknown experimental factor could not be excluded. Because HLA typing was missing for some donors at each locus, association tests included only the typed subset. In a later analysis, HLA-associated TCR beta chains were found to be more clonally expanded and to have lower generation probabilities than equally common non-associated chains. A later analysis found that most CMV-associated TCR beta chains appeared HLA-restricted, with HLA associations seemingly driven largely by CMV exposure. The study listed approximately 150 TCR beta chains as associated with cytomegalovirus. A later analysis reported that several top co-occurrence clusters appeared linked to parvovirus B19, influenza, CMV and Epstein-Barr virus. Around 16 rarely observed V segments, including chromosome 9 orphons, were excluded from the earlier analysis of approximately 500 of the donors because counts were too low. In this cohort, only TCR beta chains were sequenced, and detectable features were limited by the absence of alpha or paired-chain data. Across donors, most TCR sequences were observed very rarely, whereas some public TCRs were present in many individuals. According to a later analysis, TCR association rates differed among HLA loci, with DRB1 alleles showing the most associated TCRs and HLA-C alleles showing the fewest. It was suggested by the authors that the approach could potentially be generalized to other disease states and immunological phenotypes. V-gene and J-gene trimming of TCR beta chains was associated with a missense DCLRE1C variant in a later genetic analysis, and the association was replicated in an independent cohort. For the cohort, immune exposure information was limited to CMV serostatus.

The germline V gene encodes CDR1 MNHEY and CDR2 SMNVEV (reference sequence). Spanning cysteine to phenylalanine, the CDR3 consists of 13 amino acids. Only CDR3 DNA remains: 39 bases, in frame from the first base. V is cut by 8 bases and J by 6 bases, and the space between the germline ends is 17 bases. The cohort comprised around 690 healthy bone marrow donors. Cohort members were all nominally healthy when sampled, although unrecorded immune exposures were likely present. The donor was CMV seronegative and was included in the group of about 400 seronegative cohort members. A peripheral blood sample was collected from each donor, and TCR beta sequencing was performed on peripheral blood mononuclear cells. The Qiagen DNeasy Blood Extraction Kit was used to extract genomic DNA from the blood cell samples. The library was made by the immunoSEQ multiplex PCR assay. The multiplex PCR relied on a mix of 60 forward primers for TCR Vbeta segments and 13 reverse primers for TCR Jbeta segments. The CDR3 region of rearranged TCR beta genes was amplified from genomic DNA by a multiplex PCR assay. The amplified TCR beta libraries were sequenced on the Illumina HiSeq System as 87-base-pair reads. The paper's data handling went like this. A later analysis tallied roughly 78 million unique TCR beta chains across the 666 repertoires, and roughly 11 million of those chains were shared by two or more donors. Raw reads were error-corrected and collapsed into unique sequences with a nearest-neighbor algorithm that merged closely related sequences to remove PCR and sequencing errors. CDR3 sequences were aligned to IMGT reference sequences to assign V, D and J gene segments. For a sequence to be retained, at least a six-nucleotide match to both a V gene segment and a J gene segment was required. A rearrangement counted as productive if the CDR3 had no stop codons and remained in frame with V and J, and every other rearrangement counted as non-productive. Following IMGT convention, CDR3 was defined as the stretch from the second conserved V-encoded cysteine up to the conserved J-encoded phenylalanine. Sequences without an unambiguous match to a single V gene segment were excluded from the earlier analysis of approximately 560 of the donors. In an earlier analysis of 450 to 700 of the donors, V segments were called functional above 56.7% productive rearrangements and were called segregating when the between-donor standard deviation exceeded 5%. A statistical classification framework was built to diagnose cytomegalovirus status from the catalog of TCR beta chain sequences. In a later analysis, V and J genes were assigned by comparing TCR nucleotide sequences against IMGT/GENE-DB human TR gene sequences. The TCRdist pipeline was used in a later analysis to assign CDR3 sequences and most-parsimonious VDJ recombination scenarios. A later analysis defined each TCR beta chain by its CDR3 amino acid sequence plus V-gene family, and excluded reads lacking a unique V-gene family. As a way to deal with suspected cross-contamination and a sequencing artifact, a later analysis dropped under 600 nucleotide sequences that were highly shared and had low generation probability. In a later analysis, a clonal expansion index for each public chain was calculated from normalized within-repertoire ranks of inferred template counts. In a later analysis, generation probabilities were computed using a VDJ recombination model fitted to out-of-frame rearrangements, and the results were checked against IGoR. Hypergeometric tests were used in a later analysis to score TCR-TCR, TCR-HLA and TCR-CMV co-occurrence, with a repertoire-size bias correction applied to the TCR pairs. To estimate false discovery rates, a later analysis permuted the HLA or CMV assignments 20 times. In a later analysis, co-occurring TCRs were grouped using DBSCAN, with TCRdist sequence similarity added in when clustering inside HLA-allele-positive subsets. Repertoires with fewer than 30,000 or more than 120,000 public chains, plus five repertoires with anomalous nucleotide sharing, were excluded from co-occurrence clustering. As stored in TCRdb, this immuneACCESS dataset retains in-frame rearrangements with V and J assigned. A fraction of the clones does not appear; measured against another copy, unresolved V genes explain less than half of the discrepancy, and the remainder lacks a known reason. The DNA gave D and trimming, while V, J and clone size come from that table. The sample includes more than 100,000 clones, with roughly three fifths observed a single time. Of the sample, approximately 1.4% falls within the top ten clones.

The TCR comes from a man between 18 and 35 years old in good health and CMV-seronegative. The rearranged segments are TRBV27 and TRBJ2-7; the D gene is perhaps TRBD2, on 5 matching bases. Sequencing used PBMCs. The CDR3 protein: CASSLRVGAEQYF. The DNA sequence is TGTGCCAGCTCCCTTAGGGTGGGAGCCGAGCAGTACTTC.